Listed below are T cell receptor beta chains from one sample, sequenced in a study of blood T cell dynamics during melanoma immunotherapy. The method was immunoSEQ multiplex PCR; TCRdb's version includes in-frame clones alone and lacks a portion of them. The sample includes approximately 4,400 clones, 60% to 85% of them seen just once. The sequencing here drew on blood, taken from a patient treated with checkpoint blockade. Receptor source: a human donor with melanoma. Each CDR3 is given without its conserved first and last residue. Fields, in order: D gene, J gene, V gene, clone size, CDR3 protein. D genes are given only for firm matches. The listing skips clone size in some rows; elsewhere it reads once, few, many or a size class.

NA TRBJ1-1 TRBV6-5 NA ASSYAPANTEAF
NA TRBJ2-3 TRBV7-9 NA ASSLGPGVADTQY
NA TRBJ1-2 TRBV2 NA ASPSGGGRPYYGYT
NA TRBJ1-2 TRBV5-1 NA ASSFRDINYGYT
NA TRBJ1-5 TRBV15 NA ATSRGAGVNQPQH
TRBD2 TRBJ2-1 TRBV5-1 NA ASPTQLAGPTEEPYNEQF
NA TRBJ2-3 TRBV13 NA ASSFNTGGADTQY
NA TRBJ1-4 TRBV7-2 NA ASSLDSGDTNEKLF
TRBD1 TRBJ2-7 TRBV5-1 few ASSFGTGTGGEQY
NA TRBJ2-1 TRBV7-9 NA ASSLVQATYNEQF
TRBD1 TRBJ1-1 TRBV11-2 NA ASLQNQWDSEAF
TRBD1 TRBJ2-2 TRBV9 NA ASSVGWTGATGELF
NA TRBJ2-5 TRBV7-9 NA ASLRPGEETQY
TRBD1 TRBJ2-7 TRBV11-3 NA ASSLDRAGTGKY
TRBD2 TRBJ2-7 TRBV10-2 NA ASSEGTSGGYEQY
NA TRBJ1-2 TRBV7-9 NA ASSLAKTDNNYGYT
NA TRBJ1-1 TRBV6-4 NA ASSDSSRGFTEAF
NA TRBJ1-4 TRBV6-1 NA ASTRSTNEKLF
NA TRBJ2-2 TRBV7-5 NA ARSSLFHRGPNTGELF
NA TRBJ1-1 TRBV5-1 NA ASSLVAGSTEAF
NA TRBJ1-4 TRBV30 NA AWSVGGLEKLF
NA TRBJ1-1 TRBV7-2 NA ASSFRYTEAF
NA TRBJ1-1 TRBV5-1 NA ASSLFTGSEAF
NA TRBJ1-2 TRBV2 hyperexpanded ARSGEGLYGYT
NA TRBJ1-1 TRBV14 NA ASSPFVGTNTEAF
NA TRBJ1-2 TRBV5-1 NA ASRRDYGGDYGYT
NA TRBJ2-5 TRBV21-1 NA ASSKVLAGRQETQY
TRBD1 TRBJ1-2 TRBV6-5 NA ASSSTYRGLFGYT
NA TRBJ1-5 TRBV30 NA TWSIEGLQPQH
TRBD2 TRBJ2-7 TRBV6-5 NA ASTILAGGLYEQY
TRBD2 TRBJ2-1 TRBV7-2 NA ASSSPAGAGHNEQF
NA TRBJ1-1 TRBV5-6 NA ASSLVGATEAF
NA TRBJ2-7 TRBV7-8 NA ASSLGFSYEQY
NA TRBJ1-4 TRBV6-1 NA ASGVDSATNEKLF
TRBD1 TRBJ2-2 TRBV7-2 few ASSRWTGDTGELF
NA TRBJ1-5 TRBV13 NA ASSLYTSNQPQH
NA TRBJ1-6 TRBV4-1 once ASSSATFYNSPLH
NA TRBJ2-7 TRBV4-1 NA ASSQDQEGIDEQY
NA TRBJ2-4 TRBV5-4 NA ASSGDTIAKNIQY
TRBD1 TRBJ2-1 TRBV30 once AWVRDRGEPSYNEQF
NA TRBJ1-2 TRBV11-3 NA ASSSLAQLERGYT